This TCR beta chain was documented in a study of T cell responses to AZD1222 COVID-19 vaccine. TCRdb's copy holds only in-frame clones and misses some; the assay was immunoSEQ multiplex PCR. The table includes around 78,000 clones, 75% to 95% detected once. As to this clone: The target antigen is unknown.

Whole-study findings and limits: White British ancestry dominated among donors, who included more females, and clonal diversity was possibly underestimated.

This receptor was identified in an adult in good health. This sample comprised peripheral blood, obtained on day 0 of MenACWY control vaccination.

The CDR3 nucleotides read TGTGCCAGCAGCGCCGGACTAGCGGGCTACCTGGTCAGTGAGCAGTTCTTC. It codes for CASSAGLAGYLVSEQFF. The chain combines TRBV5-8 with TRBJ2-1; TRBD2 aligns across 11 bases. The ends lost 4 bases at V and 9 bases at J; junction bases unmatched: 15. CDR3 length equals 17 residues. Germline loops: CDR1 SGHTS, CDR2 YDEGEE.